This TCR beta chain was retrieved from a study of blood T cell repertoires in COVID-19. Study-level information: The samples span acute and convalescent COVID-19 from the United States, Italy and Spain.

The CDR3 is 14 residues long. Germline-derived CDR1 and CDR2 are MNHNS and SASEGT. Trimming stripped 2 bases from V and 3 bases from J, with 11 bases between. The assay was immunoSEQ multiplex PCR, and TCRdb's table has in-frame clones only and misses some. The repertoire includes nearly 250,000 clones, about 90% of them detected once, and just over 0.85% sits in the top ten. The study recruited people aged 18 to 89 years across around 24 US areas. Participant-given clinical history determined each cohort assignment. V and J are TRBV6-1 and TRBJ2-7, with D unresolved. Sequenced: PBMCs or T cells enriched from blood (not recorded which). This TCR was recovered from a man aged 50-59 years who had been exposed to COVID-19. CDR3 region: CASSEIAVDYEQYF. For the CDR3, the DNA is TGTGCCAGCAGTGAAATTGCGGTAGACTACGAGCAGTACTTC.